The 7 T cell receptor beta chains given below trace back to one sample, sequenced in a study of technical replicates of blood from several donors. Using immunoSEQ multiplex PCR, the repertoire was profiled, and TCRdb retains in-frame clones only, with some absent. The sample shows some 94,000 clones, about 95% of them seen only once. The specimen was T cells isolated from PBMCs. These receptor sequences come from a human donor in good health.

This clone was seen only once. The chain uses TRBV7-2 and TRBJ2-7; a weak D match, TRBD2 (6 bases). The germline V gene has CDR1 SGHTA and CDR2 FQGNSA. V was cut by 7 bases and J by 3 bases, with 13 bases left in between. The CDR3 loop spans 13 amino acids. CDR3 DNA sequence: TGTGCCAGCACGACTAGAAATCTCTACGAGCAGTACTTC. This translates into CASTTRNLYEQYF.

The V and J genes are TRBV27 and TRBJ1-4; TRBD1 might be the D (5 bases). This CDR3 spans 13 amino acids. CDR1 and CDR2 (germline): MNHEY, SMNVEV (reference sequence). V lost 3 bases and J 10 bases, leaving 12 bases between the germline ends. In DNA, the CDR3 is TGTGCCAGCAGTTTGGACGGGGGAGGAAAACTGTTTTTT. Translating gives CASSLDGGGKLFF.

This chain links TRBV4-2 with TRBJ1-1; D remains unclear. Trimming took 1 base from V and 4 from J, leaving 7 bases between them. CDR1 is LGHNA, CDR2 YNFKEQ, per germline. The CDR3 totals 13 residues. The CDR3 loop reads CASSQATVTEAFF. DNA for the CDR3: TGTGCCAGCAGCCAAGCTACAGTCACTGAAGCTTTCTTT.

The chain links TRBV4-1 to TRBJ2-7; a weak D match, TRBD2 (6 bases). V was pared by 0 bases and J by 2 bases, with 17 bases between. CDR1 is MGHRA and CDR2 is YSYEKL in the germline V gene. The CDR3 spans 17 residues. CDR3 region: CASSQDYISGLTYEQYF. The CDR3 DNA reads TGCGCCAGCAGCCAAGATTATATCAGCGGGCTTACCTACGAGCAGTACTTC.

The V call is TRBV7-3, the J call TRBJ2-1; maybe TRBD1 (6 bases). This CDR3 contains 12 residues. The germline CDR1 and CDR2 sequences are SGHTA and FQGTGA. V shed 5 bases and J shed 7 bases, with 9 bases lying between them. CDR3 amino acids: CASSGQGNEQFF. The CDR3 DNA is TGTGCCAGCAGCGGCCAGGGGAATGAGCAGTTCTTC.

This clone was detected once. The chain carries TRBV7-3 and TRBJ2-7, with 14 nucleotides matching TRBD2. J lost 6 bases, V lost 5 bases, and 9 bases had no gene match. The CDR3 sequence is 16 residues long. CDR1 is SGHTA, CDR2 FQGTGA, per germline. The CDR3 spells CASSPGLAGAGSEQYF. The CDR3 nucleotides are TGTGCCAGCAGCCCGGGACTAGCGGGAGCAGGTAGCGAGCAGTACTTC.

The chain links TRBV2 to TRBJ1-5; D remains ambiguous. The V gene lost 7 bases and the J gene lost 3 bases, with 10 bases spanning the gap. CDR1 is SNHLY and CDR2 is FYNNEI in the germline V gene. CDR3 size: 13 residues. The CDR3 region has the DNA TGTGCCAGCACGTTGACTCTCAATCAGCCCCAGCATTTT. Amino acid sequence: CASTLTLNQPQHF.